These 13 T cell receptor beta chains were sequenced from one sample in a study of T cell repertoires in cytomegalovirus infection. TCRdb fed the reads into MiXCR, producing one record per CDR3 protein. The table lists about 320,000 distinct CDR3 sequences, more than 8% of them singletons. Material for sequencing was PBMCs. These receptor sequences come from a human donor in good health (CMV status not recorded). Some clones in this sample may be carry-over from other donors' samples.

As regards this clonotype: This is likely a read error, given that the CDR3 carries no conserved phenylalanine or tryptophan at its end. CDR3 region: CASSAETSAGELFL. The CDR3 nucleotides read TGTGCCAGCAGCGCAGAGACTAGCGCCGGGGAGCTGTTTCTT. The chain joins TRBV9 to TRBJ2-2, with TRBD2 identical over 8 bases. J lost 6 bases, V lost 3 bases, and 4 bases had no gene match. The germline V gene encodes CDR1 SGDLS and CDR2 YYNGEE. This CDR3 is built from 14 residues.

This clonotype was found many times. The chain carries TRBV7-2 and TRBJ2-2, with TRBD2 identical over 12 bases. Losses at the gene ends were 6 bases for V and 7 bases for J; bases not matched to a gene: 9. This CDR3 has 16 amino acids. Looked up from germline, CDR1 is SGHTA and CDR2 is FQGNSA. This CDR3 is CASSRLAGEHGGELFF. The CDR3 nucleotides read TGTGCCAGCAGTCGACTAGCGGGAGAGCACGGCGGGGAGCTGTTTTTT.

This clonotype was recorded many times. The CDR3, as DNA: TGTGCCAGCAGTACTAGCGGGGGGGCATGGGAGCAGTTCTTC. Its translation: CASSTSGGAWEQFF. The chain couples TRBV7-9 to TRBJ2-1; 13 bases agree with TRBD2. CDR1 and CDR2 from the germline V gene are SEHNR and FQNEAQ (reference sequence). V gave up 6 bases and J gave up 10 bases; unmatched junction bases: 6. The CDR3 runs to 14 residues. The full variable domain, completed using reference TRBV7-9 and TRBJ2-1, is DTGVSQNPRHKITKRGQNVTFRCDPISEHNRLYWYRQTLGQGPEFLTYFQNEAQLEKSRLLSDRFSAERPKGSFSTLEIQRTEQGDSAMYLCASSTSGGAWEQFFGPGTRLTVL.

A few counts support this clonotype. V and J are TRBV28 and TRBJ2-5; D is unclear. The germline CDR1 and CDR2 sequences are MDHEN and SYDVKM. The CDR3 covers 14 residues. Trimming took off 6 bases at V and 1 base at J, with 12 bases between the two ends. The CDR3 nucleotides are TGTGCCAGCAGCGAGATAGGGCCCCAAGAGACCCAGTACTTC. This translates into CASSEIGPQETQYF.

This chain links TRBV30 with TRBJ2-5; D may be TRBD2 (6 bases). CDR1 and CDR2 from the germline V gene are GTSNPN and SVGIG (reference sequence). There are 13 residues in the CDR3. V lost 2 bases, J lost 5 bases, and 12 bases lay in between. CDR3 in amino acids: CAWSRWDLETQYF. CDR3 in DNA: TGTGCCTGGAGTAGGTGGGACTTGGAGACCCAGTACTTC.

Only a few counts were recorded for this clonotype. The chain recombines TRBV6-2 or TRBV6-3 with TRBJ2-2; 15 bases are a match to TRBD2. This CDR3 is built from 15 residues. Unmatched junction bases numbered 0, after V lost 4 bases and J lost 6 bases. Germline CDR1 reads MNHEY; CDR2 reads SVGEGT. CDR3 amino acids: CASSWTSGRAGELFF. CDR3 nucleotides: TGTGCCAGCAGTTGGACTAGCGGGAGGGCCGGGGAGCTGTTTTTT.

This clonotype has only a few counts. The rearrangement links TRBV7-8 to TRBJ2-6; no clear D gene. Per the germline V gene, CDR1 is SGHVS and CDR2 is FQNEAQ. The CDR3 contains 14 residues. The V end lost 5 bases, the J end lost 4 bases, and 9 bases lay between the germline ends. The CDR3: CASSPSRGANVLTF. The CDR3 bases are TGTGCCAGCAGCCCCTCACGAGGGGCCAACGTCCTGACTTTC.

The gene calls are TRBV7-8 and TRBJ1-5, with D hard to call. V lost 5 bases and J 0 bases, leaving 20 bases between the germline ends. CDR1 and CDR2 from the germline V gene are SGHVS and FQNEAQ. The CDR3 is made up of 18 amino acids. In DNA form, the CDR3 reads TGTGCCAGCAGCCTCCCCAGGACGGAGCCTTATAGCAATCAGCCCCAGCATTTT. This translates into CASSLPRTEPYSNQPQHF.

This clonotype was counted ten times or more. J is TRBJ2-7 and V is TRBV7-2; D remains ambiguous. The V end was cut by 1 base, the J end by 3 bases, with 13 bases between. CDR1 is SGHTA, CDR2 FQGNSA, per germline. This CDR3 is built from 15 residues. CDR3 in amino acids: CASSLGMANRYEQYF. Here the CDR3 DNA reads TGTGCCAGCAGCTTAGGGATGGCAAACCGCTACGAGCAGTACTTC.

This clonotype was picked up many times. The J gene is TRBJ1-2, the V gene TRBV7-2, with a tentative D call TRBD1 (6 bases). Deletions cut 5 bases from V and 6 bases from J, with 25 bases between. The CDR3 totals 17 residues. Per the germline V gene, CDR1 is SGHTA and CDR2 is FQGNSA. The CDR3 sequence: CASSPPFGLKGGDGYTF. Here the CDR3 DNA reads TGTGCCAGCAGCCCCCCATTTGGGCTAAAGGGGGGGGATGGCTACACCTTC.

This clonotype was recorded at least ten times. CDR3 nucleotides: TGTGCCAGCAGCTTATCGATGAATGAAAAACTGTTTTTT. It encodes CASSLSMNEKLFF. The V gene is TRBV7-6, the J gene TRBJ1-4; no clear D. Germline V lookup: CDR1 SGHVS, CDR2 FNYEAQ. This CDR3 spans 13 amino acids. The V end was cut by 2 bases, the J end by 5 bases, with 6 bases between. The full variable domain, in which reference TRBV7-6 and TRBJ1-4 provide the parts outside the CDR3, is GAGVSQSPRYKVTKRGQDVALRCDPISGHVSLYWYRQALGQGPEFLTYFNYEAQQDKSGLPNDRFSAERPEGSISTLTIQRTEQRDSAMYRCASSLSMNEKLFFGSGTQLSVL.

This clonotype was observed a handful of times. V is TRBV20-1 and J is TRBJ1-6; TRBD1 is a possible D gene (6 bases). The V gene lost 5 bases and the J gene lost 6 bases, with 8 bases spanning the gap. The CDR3 covers 12 residues. CDR1 and CDR2 from the germline V gene are DFQATT and SNEGSKA (reference sequence). This CDR3 is CSAGGPNSPLHF. The CDR3 DNA sequence: TGCAGTGCTGGGGGGCCTAATTCACCCCTCCACTTT.

At least ten counts were recorded for this clonotype. The rearrangement joins TRBV12-3 or TRBV12-4 to TRBJ2-3, with D perhaps assigned TRBD1 or TRBD2 (6 bases each). V lost 6 bases, J lost 1 base, and 20 bases lay in between. The CDR3 loop spans 17 amino acids. The CDR3 nucleotides are TGTGCCAGCAGGGACCCAGACGAGGGGGAGGGCACAGATACGCAGTATTTT. Encoded protein: CASRDPDEGEGTDTQYF.